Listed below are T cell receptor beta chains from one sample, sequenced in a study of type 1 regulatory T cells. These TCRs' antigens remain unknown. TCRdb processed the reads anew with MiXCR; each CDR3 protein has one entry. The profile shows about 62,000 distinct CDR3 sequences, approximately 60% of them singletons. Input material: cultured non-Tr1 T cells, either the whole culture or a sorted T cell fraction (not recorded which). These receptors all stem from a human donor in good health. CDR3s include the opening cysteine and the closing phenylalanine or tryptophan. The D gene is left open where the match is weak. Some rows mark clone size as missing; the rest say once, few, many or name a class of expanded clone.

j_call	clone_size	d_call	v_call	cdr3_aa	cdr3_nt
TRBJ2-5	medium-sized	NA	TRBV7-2	CASSKEAPSDQYF	TGTGCCAGCAGTAAAGAGGCCCCTTCGGACCAGTACTTC
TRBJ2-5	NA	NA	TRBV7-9	CASSLNSGTQYF	TGTGCCAGCAGCTTGAACTCAGGGACCCAGTACTTC
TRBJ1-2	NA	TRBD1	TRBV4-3	CASSLQTGSGYTF	TGCGCCAGCAGCCTCCAGACAGGGAGTGGCTACACCTTC
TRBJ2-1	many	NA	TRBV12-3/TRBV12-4	CAIGWGFNEQFF	TGTGCCATCGGATGGGGGTTCAATGAGCAGTTCTTC
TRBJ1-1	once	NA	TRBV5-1	CASRELGNTEAFF	TGCGCCAGCCGTGAGCTGGGGAACACTGAAGCTTTCTTT
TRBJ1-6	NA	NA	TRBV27	CASSLSITGGGRQSPLHF	TGTGCCAGCAGTTTGTCTATAACCGGGGGAGGAAGACAATCACCCCTCCACTTT
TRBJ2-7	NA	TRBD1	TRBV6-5	CASSYRSHRGQSYEQYF	TGTGCCAGCAGTTACCGCAGTCACAGGGGGCAATCCTACGAGCAGTACTTC
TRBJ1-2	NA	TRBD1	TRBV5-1	CASSIGTANYGYTF	TGCGCCAGCAGCATCGGGACAGCCAACTATGGCTACACCTTC
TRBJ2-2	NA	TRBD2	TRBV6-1	CASKPPSGRATGELFF	TGTGCCAGTAAGCCGCCTAGCGGGAGGGCCACCGGGGAGCTGTTTTTT
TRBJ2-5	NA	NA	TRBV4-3	CASSQDWLETQYF	TGCGCCAGCAGCCAAGATTGGTTGGAGACCCAGTACTTC
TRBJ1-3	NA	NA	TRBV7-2	CASSLSVWPTTGNTIYF	TGTGCCAGCAGCTTATCTGTTTGGCCGACCACTGGAAACACCATATATTTT
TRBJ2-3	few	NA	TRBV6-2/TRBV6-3	CASSQLLRRGDTQYF	TGTGCCAGCAGTCAACTTCTCAGACGGGGAGATACGCAGTATTTT
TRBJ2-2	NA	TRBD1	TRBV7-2	CASSLRTGGTGELFF	TGTGCCAGCAGCCTCCGGACAGGGGGCACCGGGGAGCTGTTTTTT